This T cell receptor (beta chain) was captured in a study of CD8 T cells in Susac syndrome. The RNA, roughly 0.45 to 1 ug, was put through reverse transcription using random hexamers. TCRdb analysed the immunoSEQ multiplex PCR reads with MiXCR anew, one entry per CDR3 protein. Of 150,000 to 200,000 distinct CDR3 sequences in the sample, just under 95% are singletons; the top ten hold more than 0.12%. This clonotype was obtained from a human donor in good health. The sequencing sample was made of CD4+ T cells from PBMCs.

In DNA form, the CDR3 reads TGTGCCAGCAGTACGGTTGGGGGCAATCAGCCCCAGCATTTT. It specifies CASSTVGGNQPQHF. This chain joins TRBV4-2 and TRBJ1-5; D gene uncertain. Germline lookup yields CDR1 LGHNA and CDR2 YNFKEQ. Trimming took off 6 bases at V and 2 bases at J, with 11 bases between the two ends. This CDR3 comprises 14 residues.